This T cell receptor (beta chain) appears in the sequencing data of a study of metastatic and nonmetastatic thyroid tumors. Study summary: The authors compared repertoires across blood and tumor or nodule tissue from malignant and benign thyroid patients.

TCRdb re-processed the PCR reads through MiXCR. The data show about 32,000 clones, approximately 7.4% seen once. This clone was picked up many times. There were no patients who had received any treatment before thyroid surgery. Germline V gives CDR1 DFQATT, CDR2 SNEGSKA (reference sequence). The CDR3 covers 19 residues. V lost 6 bases and J lost 0; bases outside the gene matches: 14. The sequence was collected from a female donor with papillary thyroid cancer or a benign thyroid nodule (not recorded which). Some clones in this sample may be carry-over from other donors' samples. The sequenced material came from blood. The chain couples TRBV20-1 to TRBJ2-3, with TRBD2 matching over 14 bases. CDR3 loop: CSATSPGLAGGPSTDTQYF. DNA for the CDR3: TGCAGTGCAACCAGCCCCGGACTAGCGGGAGGACCTAGCACAGATACGCAGTATTTT.